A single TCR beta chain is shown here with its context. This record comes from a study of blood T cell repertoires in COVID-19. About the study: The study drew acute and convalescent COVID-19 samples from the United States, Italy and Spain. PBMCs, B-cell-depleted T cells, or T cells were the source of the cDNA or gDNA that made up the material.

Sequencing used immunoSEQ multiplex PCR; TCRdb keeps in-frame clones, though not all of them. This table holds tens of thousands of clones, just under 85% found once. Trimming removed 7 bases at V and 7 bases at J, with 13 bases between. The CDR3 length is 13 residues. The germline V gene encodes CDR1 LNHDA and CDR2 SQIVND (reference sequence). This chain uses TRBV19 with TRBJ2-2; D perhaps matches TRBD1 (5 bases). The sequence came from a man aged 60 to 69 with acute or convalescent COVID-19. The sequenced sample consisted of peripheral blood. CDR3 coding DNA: TGTGCCAGTATGCAGGGTCGGGTCGGGGAGCTGTTTTTT. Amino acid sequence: CASMQGRVGELFF.